This T cell receptor beta chain was found in a study of T cell repertoires in cytomegalovirus infection. In the study overall: The public TCR beta signatures pointed to both CMV infection and matching HLA type. Whole-study findings and limits: Within the response measured ex vivo, HLA-C-restricted CMV-specific TCR beta clonotypes were dominant. Totalled public TCR beta family frequency picked out people who carried CMV plus the relevant HLA.

Germline-derived CDR1 and CDR2 are MNHEY and SVGEGT. The CDR3 sequence is 16 residues long. V gave up 7 bases and J gave up 4 bases; unmatched junction bases: 7. A single record per CDR3 protein comes from TCRdb applying MiXCR to the reads. This table holds 100,000 to 150,000 distinct CDR3 sequences, roughly 25% found once. Only a few counts were recorded for this clonotype. Its matching antigen is unknown. The origin of this receptor is a human donor in good health (CMV status not recorded). Some clones in this sample may be carry-over from other donors' samples. Input material: PBMCs, sequenced either directly or after in vitro stimulation (not recorded which). The rearrangement links TRBV6-2 or TRBV6-3 to TRBJ2-2; 12 nucleotides agree with TRBD1. The CDR3, as DNA: TGTGCCAGCACCCCGGGACAGGGGGCTCCCACCGGGGAGCTGTTTTTT. As protein: CASTPGQGAPTGELFF.